This T cell receptor beta chain was obtained from a study of blood T cell repertoires in COVID-19. Study-wide context: PBMCs, B-cell-depleted T cells, or T cells provided the cDNA or gDNA that made up the material.

The CDR3 length is 14 residues. The V gene's germline CDR1 is KGHSH and CDR2 LQKENI. The V end lost 2 bases, the J end lost 2 bases, and 9 bases lay between the germline ends. This table comes from immunoSEQ multiplex PCR, and its TCRdb copy is limited to in-frame clones, with some not included. The table shows fewer than 300,000 clones, with 65% to 90% occurring only once. V is TRBV18 and J is TRBJ2-5, with D tentatively TRBD2 (6 bases). Specimen: peripheral blood. The sequence came from a human donor in a cohort sampled during active COVID-19. The CDR3 region is CASSPSGGQETQYF. CDR3 DNA: TGTGCCAGCTCACCAAGTGGGGGGCAAGAGACCCAGTACTTC.